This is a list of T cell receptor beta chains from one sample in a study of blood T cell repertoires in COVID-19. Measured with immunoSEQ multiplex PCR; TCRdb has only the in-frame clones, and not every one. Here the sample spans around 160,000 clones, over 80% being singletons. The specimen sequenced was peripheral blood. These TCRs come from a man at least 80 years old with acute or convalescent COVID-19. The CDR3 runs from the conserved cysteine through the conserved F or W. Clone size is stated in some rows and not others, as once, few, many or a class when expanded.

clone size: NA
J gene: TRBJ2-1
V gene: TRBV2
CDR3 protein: CAGQNYNEQFF

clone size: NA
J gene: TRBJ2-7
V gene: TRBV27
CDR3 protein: CASSFLGLAGGPGRYEQYF

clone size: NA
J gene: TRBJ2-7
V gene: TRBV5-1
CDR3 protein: CASSSSYEQYF

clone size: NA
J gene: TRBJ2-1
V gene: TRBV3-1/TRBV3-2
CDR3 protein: CASSPVRYSYNEQFF

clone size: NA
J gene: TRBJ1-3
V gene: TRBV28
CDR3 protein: CASSLDTGRGNTIYF

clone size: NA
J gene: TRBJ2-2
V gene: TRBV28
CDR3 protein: CASSRVPGQGPGPPGELFF

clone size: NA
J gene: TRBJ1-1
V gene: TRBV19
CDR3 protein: CASSLQGEVNTEAFF

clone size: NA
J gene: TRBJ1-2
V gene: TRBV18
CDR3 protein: CASSPGAADYGYTF

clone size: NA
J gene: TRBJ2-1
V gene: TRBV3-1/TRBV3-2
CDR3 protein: CASSPSSGNYNEQFF

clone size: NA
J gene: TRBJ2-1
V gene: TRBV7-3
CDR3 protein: CASSLKSWGSEQFF

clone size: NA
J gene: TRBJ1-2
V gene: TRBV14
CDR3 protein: CASSQEWRYGYTF

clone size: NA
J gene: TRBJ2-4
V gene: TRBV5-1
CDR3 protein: CASSLTGAKNIQYF

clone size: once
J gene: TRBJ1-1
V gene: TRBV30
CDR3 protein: CAWSGTANTEAFF

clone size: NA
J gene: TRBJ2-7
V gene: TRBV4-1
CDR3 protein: CASSQDSSGGYYEQYF

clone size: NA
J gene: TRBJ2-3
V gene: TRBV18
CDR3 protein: CASSPRTSGMDTQYF

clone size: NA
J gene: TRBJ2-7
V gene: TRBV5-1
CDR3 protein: CASSLERGLLNEQYF

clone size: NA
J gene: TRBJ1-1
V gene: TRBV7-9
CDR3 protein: CASSLGTGNTEAFF

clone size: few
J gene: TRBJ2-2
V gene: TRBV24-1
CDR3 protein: CATSAGNTGELFF

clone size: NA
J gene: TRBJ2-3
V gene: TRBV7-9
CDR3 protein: CASSFDRDTDTQYF

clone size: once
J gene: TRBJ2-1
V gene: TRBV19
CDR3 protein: CASSWTGLAGGPMDEQFF

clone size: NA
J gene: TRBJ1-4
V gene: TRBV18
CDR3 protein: CASSPNGYSSEKLFF

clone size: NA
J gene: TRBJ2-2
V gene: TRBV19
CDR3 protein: CASLEGGELFF

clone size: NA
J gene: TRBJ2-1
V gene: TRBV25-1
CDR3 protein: CASSEYGSGKVNEQFF

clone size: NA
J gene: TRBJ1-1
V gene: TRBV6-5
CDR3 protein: CASSASPGGEAFF

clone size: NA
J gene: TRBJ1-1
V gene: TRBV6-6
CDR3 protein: CASRAKQGWNTEAFF

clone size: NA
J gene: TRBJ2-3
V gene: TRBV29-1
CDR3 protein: CSVIKRGIDTQYF

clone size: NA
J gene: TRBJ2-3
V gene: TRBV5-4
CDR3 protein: CASSLAGLAGTSTDTQYF

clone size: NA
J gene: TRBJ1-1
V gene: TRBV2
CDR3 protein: CASSVGKNLNTEAFF